This T cell receptor (beta chain) was sequenced in a study of blood T cell repertoires in COVID-19. On the study more broadly: The United States, Italy and Spain were the sources of the acute and convalescent COVID-19 samples. T cells, B-cell-depleted T cells, or PBMCs supplied cDNA or gDNA.

The CDR3 loop spans 13 amino acids. Germline V gene sequence: CDR1 MNHEY, CDR2 SVGEGT. J was trimmed by 5 bases and V by 5 bases; bases with no gene match: 1. Original processing notes: Estimates of nucleated cell counts were drawn from the amplification of reference gene primers. Using immunoSEQ multiplex PCR, the repertoire was profiled, and TCRdb retains in-frame clones only, with some absent. The V and J calls and the clone size are those of that table, but D and trimming were determined from the DNA. The sample includes some 56,000 clones, 81% of them seen just once. The sequence was collected from an elderly woman with active or convalescent COVID-19. The sequenced sample consisted of peripheral blood. This chain connects TRBV6-2 or TRBV6-3 to TRBJ2-2; 8 nucleotides line up with TRBD1. In DNA form, the CDR3 reads TGTGCCAGCAGTAACAGGGGGACCGGGGAGCTGTTTTTT. This encodes CASSNRGTGELFF.